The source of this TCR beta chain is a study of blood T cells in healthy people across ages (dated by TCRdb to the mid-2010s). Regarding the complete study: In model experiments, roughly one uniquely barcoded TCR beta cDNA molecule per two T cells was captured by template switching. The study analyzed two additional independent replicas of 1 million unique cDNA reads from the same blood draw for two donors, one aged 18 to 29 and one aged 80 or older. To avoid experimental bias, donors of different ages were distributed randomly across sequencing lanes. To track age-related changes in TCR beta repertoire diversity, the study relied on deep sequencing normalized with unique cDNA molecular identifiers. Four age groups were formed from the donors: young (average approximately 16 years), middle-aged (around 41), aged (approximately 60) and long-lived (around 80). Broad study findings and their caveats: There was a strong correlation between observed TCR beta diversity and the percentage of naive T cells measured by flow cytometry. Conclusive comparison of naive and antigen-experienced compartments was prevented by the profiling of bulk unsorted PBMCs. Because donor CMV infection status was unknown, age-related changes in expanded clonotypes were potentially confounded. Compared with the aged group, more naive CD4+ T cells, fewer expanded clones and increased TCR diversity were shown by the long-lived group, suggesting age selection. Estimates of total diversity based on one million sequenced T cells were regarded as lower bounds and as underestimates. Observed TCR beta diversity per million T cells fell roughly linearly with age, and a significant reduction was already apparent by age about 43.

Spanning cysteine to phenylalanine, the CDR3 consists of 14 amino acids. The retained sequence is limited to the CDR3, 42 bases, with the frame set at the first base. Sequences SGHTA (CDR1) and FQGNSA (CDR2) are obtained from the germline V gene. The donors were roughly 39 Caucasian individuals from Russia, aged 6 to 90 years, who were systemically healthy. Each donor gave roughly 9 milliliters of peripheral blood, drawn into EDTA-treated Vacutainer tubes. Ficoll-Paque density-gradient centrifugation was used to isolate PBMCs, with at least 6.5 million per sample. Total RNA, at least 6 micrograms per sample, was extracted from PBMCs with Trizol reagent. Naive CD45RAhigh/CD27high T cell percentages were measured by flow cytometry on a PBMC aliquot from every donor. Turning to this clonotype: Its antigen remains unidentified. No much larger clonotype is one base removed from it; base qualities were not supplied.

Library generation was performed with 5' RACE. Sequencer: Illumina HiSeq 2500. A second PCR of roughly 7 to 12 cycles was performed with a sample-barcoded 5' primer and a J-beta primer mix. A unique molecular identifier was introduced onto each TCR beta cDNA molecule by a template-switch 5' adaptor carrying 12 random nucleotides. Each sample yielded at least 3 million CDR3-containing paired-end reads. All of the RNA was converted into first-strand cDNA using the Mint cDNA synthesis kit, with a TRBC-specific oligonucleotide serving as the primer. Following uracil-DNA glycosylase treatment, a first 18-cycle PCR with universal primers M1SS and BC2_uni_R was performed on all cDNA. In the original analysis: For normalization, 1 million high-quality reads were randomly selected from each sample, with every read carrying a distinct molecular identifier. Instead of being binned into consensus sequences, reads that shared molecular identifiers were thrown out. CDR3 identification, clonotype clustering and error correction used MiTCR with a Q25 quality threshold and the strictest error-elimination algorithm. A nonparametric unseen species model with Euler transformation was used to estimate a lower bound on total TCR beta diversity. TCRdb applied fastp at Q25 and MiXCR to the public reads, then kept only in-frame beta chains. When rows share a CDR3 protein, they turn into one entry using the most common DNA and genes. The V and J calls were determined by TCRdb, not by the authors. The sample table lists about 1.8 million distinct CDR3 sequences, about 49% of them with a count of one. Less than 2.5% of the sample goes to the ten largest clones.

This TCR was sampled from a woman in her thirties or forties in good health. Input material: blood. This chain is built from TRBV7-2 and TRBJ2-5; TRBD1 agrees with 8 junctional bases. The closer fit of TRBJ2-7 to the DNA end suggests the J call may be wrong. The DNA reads TGTGCCAGCACCACAGGGGGGCCCACCTCCGAGCAGTACTTC. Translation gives CASTTGGPTSEQYF.